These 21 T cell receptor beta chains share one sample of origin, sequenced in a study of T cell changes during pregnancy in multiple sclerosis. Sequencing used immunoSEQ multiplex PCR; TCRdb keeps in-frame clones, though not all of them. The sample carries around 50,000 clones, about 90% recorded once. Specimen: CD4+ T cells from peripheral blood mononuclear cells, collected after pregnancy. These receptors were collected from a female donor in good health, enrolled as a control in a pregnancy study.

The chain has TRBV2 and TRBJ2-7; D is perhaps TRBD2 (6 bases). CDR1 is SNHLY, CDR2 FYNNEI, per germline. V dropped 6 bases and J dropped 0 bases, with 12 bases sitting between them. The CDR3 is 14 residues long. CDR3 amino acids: CASRRDLSSYEQYF. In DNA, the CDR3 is TGTGCCAGCAGGCGGGACCTAAGCTCCTACGAGCAGTACTTC.

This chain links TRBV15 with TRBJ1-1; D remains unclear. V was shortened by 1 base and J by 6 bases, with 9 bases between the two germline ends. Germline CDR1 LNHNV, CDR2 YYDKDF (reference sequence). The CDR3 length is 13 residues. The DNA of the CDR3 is TGTGCCACCAGCAGAGTCGTATCCCCTGAAGCTTTCTTT. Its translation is CATSRVVSPEAFF.

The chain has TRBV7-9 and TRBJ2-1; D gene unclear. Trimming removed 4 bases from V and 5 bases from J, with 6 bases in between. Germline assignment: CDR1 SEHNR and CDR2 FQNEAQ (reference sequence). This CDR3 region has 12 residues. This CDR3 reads CASSSFDNEQFF. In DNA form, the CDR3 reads TGTGCCAGCAGCTCTTTCGACAATGAGCAGTTCTTC.

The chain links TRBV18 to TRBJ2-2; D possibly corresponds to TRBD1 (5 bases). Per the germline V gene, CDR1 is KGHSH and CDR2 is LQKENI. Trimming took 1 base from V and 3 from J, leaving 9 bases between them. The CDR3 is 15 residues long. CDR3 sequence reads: CASSPLTGYTGELFF. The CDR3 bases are TGTGCCAGCTCACCACTCACAGGCTACACCGGGGAGCTGTTTTTT. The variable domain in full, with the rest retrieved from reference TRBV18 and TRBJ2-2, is NAGVMQNPRHLVRRRGQEARLRCSPMKGHSHVYWYRQLPEEGLKFMVYLQKENIIDESGMPKERFSAEFPKEGPSILRIQQVVRGDSAAYFCASSPLTGYTGELFFGEGSRLTVL.

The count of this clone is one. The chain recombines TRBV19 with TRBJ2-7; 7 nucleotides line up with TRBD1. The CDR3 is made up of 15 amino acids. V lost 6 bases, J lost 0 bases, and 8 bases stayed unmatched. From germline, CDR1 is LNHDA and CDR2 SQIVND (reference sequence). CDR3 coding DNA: TGTGCCAGTAGCGTATTTAGGGGGCCCTCCTACGAGCAGTACTTC. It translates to CASSVFRGPSYEQYF.

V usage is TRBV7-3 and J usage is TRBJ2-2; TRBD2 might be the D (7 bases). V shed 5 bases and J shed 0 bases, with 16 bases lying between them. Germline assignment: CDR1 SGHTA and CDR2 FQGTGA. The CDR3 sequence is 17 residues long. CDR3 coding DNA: TGTGCCAGCAGCCGAGGGGGGGCGCCCTCGAACACCGGGGAGCTGTTTTTT. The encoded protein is CASSRGGAPSNTGELFF.

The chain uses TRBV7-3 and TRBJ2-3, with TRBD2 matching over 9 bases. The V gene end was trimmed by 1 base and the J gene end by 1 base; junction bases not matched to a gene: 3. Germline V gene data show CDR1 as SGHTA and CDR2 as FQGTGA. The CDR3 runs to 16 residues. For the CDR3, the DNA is TGTGCCAGCAGCTTAAGGATAGCGGGGGGCACAGATACGCAGTATTTT. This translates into CASSLRIAGGTDTQYF.

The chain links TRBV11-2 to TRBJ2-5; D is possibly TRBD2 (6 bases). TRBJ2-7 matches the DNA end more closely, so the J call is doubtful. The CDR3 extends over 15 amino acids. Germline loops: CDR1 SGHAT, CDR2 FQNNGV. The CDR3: CASSPAAGRTYEQYF. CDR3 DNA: TGTGCCAGCAGCCCCGCGGCAGGGAGGACCTACGAGCAGTACTTC.

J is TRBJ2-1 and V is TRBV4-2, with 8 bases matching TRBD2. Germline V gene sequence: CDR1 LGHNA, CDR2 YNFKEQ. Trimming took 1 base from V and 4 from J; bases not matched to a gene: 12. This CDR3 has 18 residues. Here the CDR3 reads CASSQAGGGGGPYNEQFF. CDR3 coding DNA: TGTGCCAGCAGCCAAGCGGGGGGTGGCGGGGGGCCTTACAATGAGCAGTTCTTC.

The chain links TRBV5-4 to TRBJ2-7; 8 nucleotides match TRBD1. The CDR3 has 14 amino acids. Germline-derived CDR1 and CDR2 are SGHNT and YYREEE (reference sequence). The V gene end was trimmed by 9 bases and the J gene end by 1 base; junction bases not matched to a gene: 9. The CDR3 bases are TGTGCCACCAAGGACAGGGTGGGGTCCTACGAGCAGTACTTC. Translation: CATKDRVGSYEQYF. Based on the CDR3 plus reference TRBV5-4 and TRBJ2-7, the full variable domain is ETGVTQSPTHLIKTRGQQVTLRCSSQSGHNTVSWYQQALGQGPQFIFQYYREEENGRGNFPPRFSGLQFPNYSSELNVNALELDDSALYLCATKDRVGSYEQYFGPGTRLTVT.

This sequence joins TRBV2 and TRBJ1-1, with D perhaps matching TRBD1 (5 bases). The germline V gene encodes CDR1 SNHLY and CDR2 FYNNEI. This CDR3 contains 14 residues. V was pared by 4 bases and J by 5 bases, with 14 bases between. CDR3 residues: CASSGGGWGTEAFF. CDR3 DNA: TGTGCCAGCAGTGGGGGAGGGTGGGGGACTGAAGCTTTCTTT.

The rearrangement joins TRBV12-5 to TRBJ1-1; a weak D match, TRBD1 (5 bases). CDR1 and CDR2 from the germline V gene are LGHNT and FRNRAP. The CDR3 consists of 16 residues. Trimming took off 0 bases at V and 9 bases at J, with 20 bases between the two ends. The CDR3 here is CASGLVLGGHDFQAFF. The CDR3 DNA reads TGTGCTAGTGGTTTGGTACTGGGCGGACACGACTTTCAAGCTTTCTTT. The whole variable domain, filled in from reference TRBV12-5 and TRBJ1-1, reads DARVTQTPRHKVTEMGQEVTMRCQPILGHNTVFWYRQTMMQGLELLAYFRNRAPLDDSGMPKDRFSAEMPDATLATLKIQPSEPRDSAVYFCASGLVLGGHDFQAFFGQGTRLTVV.

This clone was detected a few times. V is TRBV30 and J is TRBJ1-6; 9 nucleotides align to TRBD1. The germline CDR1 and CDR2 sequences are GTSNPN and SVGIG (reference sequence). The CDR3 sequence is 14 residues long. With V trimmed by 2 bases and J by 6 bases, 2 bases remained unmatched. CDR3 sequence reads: CAWSWGQGNSPLHF. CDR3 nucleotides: TGTGCCTGGAGTTGGGGACAGGGTAATTCACCCCTCCACTTT.

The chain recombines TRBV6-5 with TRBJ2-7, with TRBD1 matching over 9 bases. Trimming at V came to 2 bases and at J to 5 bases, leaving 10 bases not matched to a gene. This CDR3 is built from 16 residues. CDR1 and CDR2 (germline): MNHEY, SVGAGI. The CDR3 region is CASSYPTGTGKHEQYF. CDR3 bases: TGTGCCAGCAGTTACCCTACCGGGACAGGGAAGCACGAGCAGTACTTC.

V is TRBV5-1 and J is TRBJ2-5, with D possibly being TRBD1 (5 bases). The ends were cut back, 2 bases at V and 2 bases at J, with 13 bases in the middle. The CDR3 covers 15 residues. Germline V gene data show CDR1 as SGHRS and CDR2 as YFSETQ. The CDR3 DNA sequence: TGCGCCAGCAGCTTTAGGGGCGGTAAGCAAGAGACCCAGTACTTC. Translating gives CASSFRGGKQETQYF.

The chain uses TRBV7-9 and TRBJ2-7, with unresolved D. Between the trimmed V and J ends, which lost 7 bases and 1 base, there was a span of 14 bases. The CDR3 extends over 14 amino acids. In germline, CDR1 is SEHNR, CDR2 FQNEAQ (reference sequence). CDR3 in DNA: TGTGCCAGCACCCCCACCCCAGATTCCTACGAGCAGTACTTC. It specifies CASTPTPDSYEQYF. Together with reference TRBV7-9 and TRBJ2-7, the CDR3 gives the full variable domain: DTGVSQNPRHKITKRGQNVTFRCDPISEHNRLYWYRQTLGQGPEFLTYFQNEAQLEKSRLLSDRFSAERPKGSFSTLEIQRTEQGDSAMYLCASTPTPDSYEQYFGPGTRLTVT.

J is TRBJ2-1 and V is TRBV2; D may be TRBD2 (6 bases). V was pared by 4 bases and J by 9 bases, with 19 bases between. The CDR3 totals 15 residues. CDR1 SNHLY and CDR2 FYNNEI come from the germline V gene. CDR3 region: CASSALVRGAGEQFF. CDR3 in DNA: TGTGCCAGCAGTGCGCTCGTCCGCGGGGCGGGTGAGCAGTTCTTC.

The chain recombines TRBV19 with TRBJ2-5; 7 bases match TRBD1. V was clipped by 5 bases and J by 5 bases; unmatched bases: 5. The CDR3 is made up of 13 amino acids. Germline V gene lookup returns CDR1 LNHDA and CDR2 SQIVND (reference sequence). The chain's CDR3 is CASSQGDVETQYF. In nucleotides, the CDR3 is TGTGCCAGTAGTCAGGGGGACGTCGAGACCCAGTACTTC.

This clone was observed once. The DNA for the CDR3 is TGTGCCAGCAGTTACTCAGGACAGGGAGATCAGCCCCAGCATTTT. This sequence encodes CASSYSGQGDQPQHF. The genes are TRBV6-6 and TRBJ1-5; 8 nucleotides match TRBD1. The germline CDR1 and CDR2 sequences are MNHNY and SVGAGI (reference sequence). V shed 0 bases, J shed 5 bases, and the junction held 3 bases outside the gene matches. The CDR3 extends over 15 amino acids.

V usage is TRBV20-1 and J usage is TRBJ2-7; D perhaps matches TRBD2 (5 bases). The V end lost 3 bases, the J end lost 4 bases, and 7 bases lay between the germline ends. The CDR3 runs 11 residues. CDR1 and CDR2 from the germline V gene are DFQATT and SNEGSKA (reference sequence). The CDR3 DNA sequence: TGCAGTGCTAGCGGGATATACGAGCAGTACTTC. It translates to CSASGIYEQYF.

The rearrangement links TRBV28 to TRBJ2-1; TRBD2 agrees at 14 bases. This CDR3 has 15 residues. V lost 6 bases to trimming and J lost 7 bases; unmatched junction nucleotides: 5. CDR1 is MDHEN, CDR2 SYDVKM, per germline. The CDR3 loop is CASRLGLAGVNEQFF. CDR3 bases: TGTGCCAGCAGACTGGGACTAGCGGGAGTAAATGAGCAGTTCTTC.